A selection of T cell receptor beta chains follows, all from one sample in a study of blood T cell repertoires in COVID-19. TCRdb keeps only in-frame clones here, not all; method: immunoSEQ multiplex PCR. The table includes some 700,000 clones, around 89% detected once. Sequencing was performed on peripheral blood. The receptors were sampled from a woman aged 18 to 35 with acute or convalescent COVID-19. The CDR3 runs from the conserved cysteine through the conserved F or W. Fields, in order: D gene, J gene, clone size, V gene, CDR3 DNA, CDR3 protein. A D gene is named only where the DNA matches it firmly. A row's size may be missing; if present it is once, few, many or a size class.

D: NA; J: TRBJ1-5; size: NA; V: TRBV6-2/TRBV6-3; DNA: TGTGCCAGCAGTTGGTCAGGGTGGAATCAGCCCCAGCATTTT; CDR3: CASSWSGWNQPQHF
D: NA; J: TRBJ1-1; size: NA; V: TRBV7-8; DNA: TGTGCCAGCAGCCCATATACAGGGACGGTCGGGATTGGGACTGAAGCTTTCTTT; CDR3: CASSPYTGTVGIGTEAFF
D: TRBD1; J: TRBJ2-2; size: NA; V: TRBV24-1; DNA: TGTGCCACCAGTGGGGACAGGGACACCGGGGAGCTGTTTTTT; CDR3: CATSGDRDTGELFF
D: TRBD1; J: TRBJ2-7; size: once; V: TRBV25-1; DNA: TGTGCCAGCAGTGCGAGACAGGGTTCCTACGAGCAGTACTTC; CDR3: CASSARQGSYEQYF
D: TRBD1; J: TRBJ1-1; size: NA; V: TRBV24-1; DNA: TGTGCCACCAGTGACTCCGGACAGGGGGGGACTGAAGCTTTCTTT; CDR3: CATSDSGQGGTEAFF
D: TRBD1; J: TRBJ2-7; size: NA; V: TRBV7-2; DNA: TGTGCCAGCAGCTTAGGCGCCGGGACAGGCGATACCTACGAGCAGTACTTC; CDR3: CASSLGAGTGDTYEQYF
D: TRBD1; J: TRBJ1-2; size: once; V: TRBV9; DNA: TGTGCCAGCAGCGTAGGGGGACAGGGCAACTATGGCTACACCTTC; CDR3: CASSVGGQGNYGYTF
D: TRBD1; J: TRBJ1-2; size: NA; V: TRBV7-9; DNA: TGTGCCAGCAGCCTCGACAGGGGAGTGGGCTACACCTTC; CDR3: CASSLDRGVGYTF
D: TRBD2; J: TRBJ2-1; size: NA; V: TRBV7-2; DNA: TGTGCCAGCAGCTTAGTACGACCCTCGGGGGGCTACAATGAGCAGTTCTTC; CDR3: CASSLVRPSGGYNEQFF
D: NA; J: TRBJ1-2; size: once; V: TRBV7-2; DNA: TGTGCCAGCAGCTTAAGGGGTTTCACCGATGGCTACACCTTC; CDR3: CASSLRGFTDGYTF
D: NA; J: TRBJ2-7; size: NA; V: TRBV3-1/TRBV3-2; DNA: TGTGCCAGCAGCCAAGGGACAGAGCAGTACTTC; CDR3: CASSQGTEQYF
D: NA; J: TRBJ2-5; size: NA; V: TRBV23-1; DNA: TGCGCCAGCTGGTGGGACACCGAAAGGACCCAGTACTTC; CDR3: CASWWDTERTQYF
D: TRBD1; J: TRBJ1-5; size: NA; V: TRBV4-1; DNA: TGCGCCAGCAGCCAAGGTCCGGGACAGAAATCCAATCAGCCCCAGCATTTT; CDR3: CASSQGPGQKSNQPQHF
D: NA; J: TRBJ1-5; size: NA; V: TRBV24-1; DNA: TGTGCCACCAGTGAGGGGGGAGGAGGCCAGCCCCAGCATTTT; CDR3: CATSEGGGGQPQHF
D: NA; J: TRBJ1-2; size: NA; V: TRBV12-5; DNA: TGTGCTAGTGGCCCCCTGAGGGCCCGCTATGGCTACACCTTC; CDR3: CASGPLRARYGYTF
D: NA; J: TRBJ1-1; size: NA; V: TRBV14; DNA: TGTGCCAGCAGCCAAGATATAACAGGCACTGAAGCTTTCTTT; CDR3: CASSQDITGTEAFF
D: NA; J: TRBJ1-3; size: once; V: TRBV12-3/TRBV12-4; DNA: TGTGCCAGCAGGCAGTCCTCTGGAAACACCATATATTTT; CDR3: CASRQSSGNTIYF
D: TRBD2; J: TRBJ2-2; size: NA; V: TRBV5-4; DNA: TGTGCCAGCAGCTTACTAGCGGGGGGGAGGACCGGGGAGCTGTTTTTT; CDR3: CASSLLAGGRTGELFF
D: TRBD2; J: TRBJ2-5; size: once; V: TRBV27; DNA: TGTGCCAGCAGTTGGTCTAGCGGGGGTGGGGAGACCCAGTACTTC; CDR3: CASSWSSGGGETQYF
D: TRBD2; J: TRBJ2-3; size: NA; V: TRBV3-1/TRBV3-2; DNA: TGTGCCAGCAGCAAAAGCGGGGGATACACAGATACGCAGTATTTT; CDR3: CASSKSGGYTDTQYF
D: NA; J: TRBJ1-5; size: NA; V: TRBV30; DNA: TGTGCCTGGAGCCGAGGAGGGCGGCAGACTAATCAGCCCCAGCATTTT; CDR3: CAWSRGGRQTNQPQHF
D: TRBD1; J: TRBJ1-2; size: NA; V: TRBV27; DNA: TGTGCCAGCAGTCCCGGGACAGGGGGTAACTATGGCTACACCTTC; CDR3: CASSPGTGGNYGYTF
D: TRBD2; J: TRBJ2-3; size: NA; V: TRBV11-2; DNA: TGTGCCAGCAGTAACGGCCGGGGAGGGGCTGATACGCAGTATTTT; CDR3: CASSNGRGGADTQYF
D: NA; J: TRBJ2-7; size: NA; V: TRBV10-2; DNA: TGCGCCAGCAGGAACCAGGGCGGGATTGGGGGCTCCTACGAGCAGTACTTC; CDR3: CASRNQGGIGGSYEQYF
D: TRBD1; J: TRBJ2-1; size: NA; V: TRBV6-5; DNA: TGTGCCAGCAGCCGGACAGGGAAAGACGAGCAGTTCTTC; CDR3: CASSRTGKDEQFF
D: NA; J: TRBJ2-3; size: NA; V: TRBV18; DNA: TGTGCCAGCGCCTGGGGGGGCACAGATACGCAGTATTTT; CDR3: CASAWGGTDTQYF
D: TRBD1; J: TRBJ1-2; size: once; V: TRBV5-1; DNA: TGCGCCAGCAGCCCGGACAGGCCTTCGGAGGGCTACACCTTC; CDR3: CASSPDRPSEGYTF
D: TRBD1; J: TRBJ1-6; size: NA; V: TRBV6-5; DNA: TGTGCCAGCAGTCTACAGGGGGCCAGTAATTCACCCCTCCACTTT; CDR3: CASSLQGASNSPLHF
D: TRBD1; J: TRBJ1-1; size: NA; V: TRBV29-1; DNA: TGCAGCGTTGCAGGGGGTTTGGGCACTGAAGCTTTCTTT; CDR3: CSVAGGLGTEAFF
D: NA; J: TRBJ2-7; size: NA; V: TRBV7-2; DNA: TGTGCCAGCAGCCCTGGGCCCTACGAGCAGTACTTC; CDR3: CASSPGPYEQYF
D: NA; J: TRBJ1-1; size: NA; V: TRBV3-1/TRBV3-2; DNA: TGTGCCAGCAGCCAACAGGGTCTGGCTTTGAACACTGAAGCTTTCTTT; CDR3: CASSQQGLALNTEAFF
D: NA; J: TRBJ2-1; size: once; V: TRBV27; DNA: TGTGCCAGCACCCCCACTCATACAGGGCTCAATGAGCAGTTCTTC; CDR3: CASTPTHTGLNEQFF
D: NA; J: TRBJ2-5; size: NA; V: TRBV1; DNA: TGCACCAGCAGCCCCCACAGCCCCCTCCGGGACAGGGTGTGCGAGACCCAGTACTTC; CDR3: CTSSPHSPLRDRVCETQYF
D: NA; J: TRBJ2-3; size: NA; V: TRBV7-2; DNA: TGTGCCAGCAACTTAGTCCAGGGTAGAGTAGATACGCAGTATTTT; CDR3: CASNLVQGRVDTQYF
D: TRBD1; J: TRBJ1-2; size: NA; V: TRBV14; DNA: TGTGCCAGCAGCCACGCGGAGGGACAGATCTATGGCTACACCTTC; CDR3: CASSHAEGQIYGYTF
D: NA; J: TRBJ1-1; size: NA; V: TRBV12-3/TRBV12-4; DNA: TGTGCCAGCACCCCCTCCGGGGTCGAGGCTTTCTTT; CDR3: CASTPSGVEAFF
D: NA; J: TRBJ1-3; size: NA; V: TRBV19; DNA: TGTGCCAGTAGTAGCTGGGACACACGGGGCTCTGGAAACACCATATATTTT; CDR3: CASSSWDTRGSGNTIYF
D: NA; J: TRBJ2-6; size: NA; V: TRBV4-3; DNA: TGCGCCAGCAGCCAAGATAGGGGGGGCACTGGGGCCAACGTCCTGACTTTC; CDR3: CASSQDRGGTGANVLTF
D: NA; J: TRBJ1-2; size: NA; V: TRBV12-5; DNA: TGTGCTAGTGGTACCCGAGATAACTATGGCTACACCTTC; CDR3: CASGTRDNYGYTF
D: NA; J: TRBJ1-2; size: NA; V: TRBV7-3; DNA: TGTGCCAGCCCGACCGAGGCTAACACGGGTAACTATGGCTACACCTTC; CDR3: CASPTEANTGNYGYTF
D: NA; J: TRBJ2-7; size: few; V: TRBV28; DNA: TGTGCCAGCAGGTCCCACTACGAGCAGTACTTC; CDR3: CASRSHYEQYF
D: NA; J: TRBJ1-1; size: NA; V: TRBV27; DNA: TGTGCCAGCAGTGAGCCAGGGGTGGGCACTGAAGCTTTCTTT; CDR3: CASSEPGVGTEAFF
D: TRBD1; J: TRBJ1-2; size: NA; V: TRBV4-1; DNA: TGCGCCAGCAGAGGGGGCGCCGGCTATGGCTACACCTTC; CDR3: CASRGGAGYGYTF
D: TRBD2; J: TRBJ2-5; size: NA; V: TRBV5-1; DNA: TGCGCCAGCAGCTCACCTAGCGGGGGGGTTGTGGAGACCCAGTACTTC; CDR3: CASSSPSGGVVETQYF
D: NA; J: TRBJ1-1; size: NA; V: TRBV27; DNA: TGTGCCAGCAGTTCCCTCGGGGGGAACACTGAAGCTTTCTTT; CDR3: CASSSLGGNTEAFF
D: NA; J: TRBJ2-7; size: NA; V: TRBV4-3; DNA: TGCGCCAGCAGCCTTAGCACAGGGCCCTACGAGCAGTACTTC; CDR3: CASSLSTGPYEQYF
D: NA; J: TRBJ1-6; size: NA; V: TRBV3-1/TRBV3-2; DNA: TGTGCCAGCAGCCGACTACCCCGGGTAGTCAAGGGAAGTAATTCACCCCTCCACTTT; CDR3: CASSRLPRVVKGSNSPLHF
D: NA; J: TRBJ1-4; size: NA; V: TRBV5-5; DNA: TGTGCCAGCAGCTTGGGCGGAGGAGAGAGAACTAATGAAAAACTGTTTTTT; CDR3: CASSLGGGERTNEKLFF
D: NA; J: TRBJ2-7; size: NA; V: TRBV6-5; DNA: TGTGCCAGCAGGGTAGTCTCCTACGAGCAGTACTTC; CDR3: CASRVVSYEQYF
D: TRBD1; J: TRBJ2-3; size: NA; V: TRBV19; DNA: TGTGCCAGTAGGAGACAGGGTGAGAGCACAGATACGCAGTATTTT; CDR3: CASRRQGESTDTQYF
D: TRBD1; J: TRBJ1-1; size: NA; V: TRBV5-1; DNA: TGCGCCAGCAGCCCTGACAGGGTCCAGAGCACTGAAGCTTTCTTT; CDR3: CASSPDRVQSTEAFF
D: TRBD1; J: TRBJ1-5; size: NA; V: TRBV4-1; DNA: TGCGCCAGCAGCCGCGAAACAGGGGTCCAAAGTTATCAGCCCCAGCATTTT; CDR3: CASSRETGVQSYQPQHF
D: TRBD1; J: TRBJ1-2; size: NA; V: TRBV5-4; DNA: TGTGCCAGCAGCCCGCCTAGACAGGAAAGGGGGCTAGACTATGGCTACACCTTC; CDR3: CASSPPRQERGLDYGYTF